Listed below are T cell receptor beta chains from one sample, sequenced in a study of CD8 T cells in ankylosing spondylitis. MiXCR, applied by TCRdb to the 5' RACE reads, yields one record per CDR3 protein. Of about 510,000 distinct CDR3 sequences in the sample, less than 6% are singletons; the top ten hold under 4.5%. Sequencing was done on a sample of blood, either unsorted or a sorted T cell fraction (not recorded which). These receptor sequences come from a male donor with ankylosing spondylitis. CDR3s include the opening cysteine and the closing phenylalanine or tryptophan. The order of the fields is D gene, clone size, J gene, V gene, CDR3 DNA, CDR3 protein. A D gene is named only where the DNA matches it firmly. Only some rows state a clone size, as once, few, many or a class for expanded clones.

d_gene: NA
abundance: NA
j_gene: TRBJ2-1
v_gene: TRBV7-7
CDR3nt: TGTGCTAGCAGCTTAGGAGCTGAATCCTACAATGAGCAGTTCTTC
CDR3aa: CASSLGAESYNEQFF

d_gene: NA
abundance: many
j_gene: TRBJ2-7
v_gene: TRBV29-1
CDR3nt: TGCAGCGGCCTGAGTTGGAACCCCTACGAGCAGTACTTC
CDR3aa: CSGLSWNPYEQYF

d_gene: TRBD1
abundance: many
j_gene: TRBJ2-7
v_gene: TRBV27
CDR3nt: TGTGCCAGCAGTACCGGGACAGCTTCCTACGAGCAGTACTTC
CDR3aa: CASSTGTASYEQYF

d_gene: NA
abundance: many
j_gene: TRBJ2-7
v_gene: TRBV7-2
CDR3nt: TGTGCCAGCAGCCCCCGAGAGGGCGAGCAGTACTTC
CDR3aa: CASSPREGEQYF

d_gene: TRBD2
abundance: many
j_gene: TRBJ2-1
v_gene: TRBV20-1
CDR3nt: TGCAGTGCTAGAGATTTGGCTAGCGGGAGGGTTGGGGATGAGCAGTTCTTC
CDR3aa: CSARDLASGRVGDEQFF

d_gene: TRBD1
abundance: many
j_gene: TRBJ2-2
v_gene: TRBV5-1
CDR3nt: TGCGCCAGCAGCTTGGGGCCCGACAGGGATCTCAGGACCGGGGAGCTGTTTTTT
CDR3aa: CASSLGPDRDLRTGELFF

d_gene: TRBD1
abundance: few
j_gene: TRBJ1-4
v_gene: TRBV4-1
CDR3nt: TGCGCCAGCAGCGCCGGGACAGGGCCTGAAAAACTGTTTTTT
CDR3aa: CASSAGTGPEKLFF

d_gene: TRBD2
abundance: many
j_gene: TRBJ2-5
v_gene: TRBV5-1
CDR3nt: TGCGCCAGCAGCTTACGACGCCACGCGGGAGGGCAAGAGACCCAGTACTTC
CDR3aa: CASSLRRHAGGQETQYF

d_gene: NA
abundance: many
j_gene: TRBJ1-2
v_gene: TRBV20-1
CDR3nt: TGCAGTGCTAGAGATCAGAAAGGGACGGATGGCTACACCTTC
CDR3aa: CSARDQKGTDGYTF

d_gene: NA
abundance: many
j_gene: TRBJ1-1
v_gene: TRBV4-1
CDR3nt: TGCGCCAGCAGCCAAGTGCAGGGATGGAACACTGAAGCTTTCTTT
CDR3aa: CASSQVQGWNTEAFF

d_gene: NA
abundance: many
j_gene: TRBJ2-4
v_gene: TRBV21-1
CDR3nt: TGTGCCAGCAGCGACAGACAGGTAGCCAAAAACATTCAGTACTTC
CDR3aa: CASSDRQVAKNIQYF

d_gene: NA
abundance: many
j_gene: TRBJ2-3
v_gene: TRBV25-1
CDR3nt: TGTGCCAGCAGTCCAAATAAGCCGGGGGTGCAGTATTTT
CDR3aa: CASSPNKPGVQYF

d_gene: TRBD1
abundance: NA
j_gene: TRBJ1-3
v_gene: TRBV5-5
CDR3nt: TGTGCCAGCAGCTGGACAGGGGACCCAAACACCATATATTTT
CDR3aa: CASSWTGDPNTIYF

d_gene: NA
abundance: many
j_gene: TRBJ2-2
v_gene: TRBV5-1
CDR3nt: TGCGCCAGCAGCTTGTTATCGGGGACCGGGGAGCTGTTTTTT
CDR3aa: CASSLLSGTGELFF

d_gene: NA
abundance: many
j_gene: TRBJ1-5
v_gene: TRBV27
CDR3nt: TGTGCCAGCAGTCGCCGGGACATGAGCAATCAGCCCCAGCATTTT
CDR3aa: CASSRRDMSNQPQHF

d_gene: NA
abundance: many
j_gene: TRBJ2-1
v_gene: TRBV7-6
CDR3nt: TGTGCCAGCAGCTTAGCACAGGGCGATGAGCAGTTCTTC
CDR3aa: CASSLAQGDEQFF